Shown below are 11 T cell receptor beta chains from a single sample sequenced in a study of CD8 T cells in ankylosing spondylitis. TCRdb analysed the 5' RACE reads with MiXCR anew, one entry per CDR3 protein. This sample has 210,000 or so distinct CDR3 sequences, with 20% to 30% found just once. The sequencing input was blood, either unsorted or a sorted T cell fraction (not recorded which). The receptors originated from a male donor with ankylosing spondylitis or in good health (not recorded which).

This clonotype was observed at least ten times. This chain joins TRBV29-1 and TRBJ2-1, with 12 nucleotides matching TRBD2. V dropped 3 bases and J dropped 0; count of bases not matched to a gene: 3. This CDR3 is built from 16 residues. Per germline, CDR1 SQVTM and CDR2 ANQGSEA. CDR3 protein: CSVDLTSGSSYNEQFF. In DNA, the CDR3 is TGCAGCGTTGACCTGACTAGCGGGAGCTCCTACAATGAGCAGTTCTTC.

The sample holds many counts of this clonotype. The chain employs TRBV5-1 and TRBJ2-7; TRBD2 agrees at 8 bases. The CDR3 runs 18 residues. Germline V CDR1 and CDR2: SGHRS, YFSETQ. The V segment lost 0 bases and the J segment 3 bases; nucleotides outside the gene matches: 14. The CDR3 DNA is TGCGCCAGCAGCTTGGCCCGGACTAGCCGCCCAGAGGGCTACGAGCAGTACTTC. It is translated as CASSLARTSRPEGYEQYF.

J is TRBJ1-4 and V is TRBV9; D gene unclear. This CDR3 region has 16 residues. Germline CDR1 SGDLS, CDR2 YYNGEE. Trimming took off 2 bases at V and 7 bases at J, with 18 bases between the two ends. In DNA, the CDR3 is TGTGCCAGCAGCGTGGGCCAATCCGGACCCTCTGAAAAACTGTTTTTT. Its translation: CASSVGQSGPSEKLFF.

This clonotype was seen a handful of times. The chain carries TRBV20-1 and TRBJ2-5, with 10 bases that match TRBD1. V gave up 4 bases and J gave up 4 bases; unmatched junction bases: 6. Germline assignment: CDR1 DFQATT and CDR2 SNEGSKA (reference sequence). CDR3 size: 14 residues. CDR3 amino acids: CSAIPGQGRETQYF. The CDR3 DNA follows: TGCAGTGCTATTCCGGGACAGGGGAGAGAGACCCAGTACTTC.

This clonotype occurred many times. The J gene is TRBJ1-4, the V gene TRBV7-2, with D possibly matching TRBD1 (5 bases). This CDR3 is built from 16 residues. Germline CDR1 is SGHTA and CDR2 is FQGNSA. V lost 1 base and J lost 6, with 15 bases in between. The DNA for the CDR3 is TGTGCCAGCAGCTTAGAGGTTAGGGGAGGTTATGAAAAACTGTTTTTT. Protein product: CASSLEVRGGYEKLFF.

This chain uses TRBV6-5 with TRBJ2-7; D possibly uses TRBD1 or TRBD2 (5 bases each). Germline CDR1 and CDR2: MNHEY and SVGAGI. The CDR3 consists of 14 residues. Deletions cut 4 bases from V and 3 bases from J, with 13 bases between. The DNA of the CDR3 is TGTGCCAGCAGTTCCTACGGGGCCCACTACGAGCAGTACTTC. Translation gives CASSSYGAHYEQYF.

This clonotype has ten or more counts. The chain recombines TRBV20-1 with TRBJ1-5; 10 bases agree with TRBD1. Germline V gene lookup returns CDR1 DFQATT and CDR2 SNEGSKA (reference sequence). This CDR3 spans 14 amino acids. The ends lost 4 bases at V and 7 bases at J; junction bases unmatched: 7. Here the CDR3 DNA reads TGCAGTGCTATAGGGACAGGGGTAAACCAGCCCCAGCATTTT. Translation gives CSAIGTGVNQPQHF.

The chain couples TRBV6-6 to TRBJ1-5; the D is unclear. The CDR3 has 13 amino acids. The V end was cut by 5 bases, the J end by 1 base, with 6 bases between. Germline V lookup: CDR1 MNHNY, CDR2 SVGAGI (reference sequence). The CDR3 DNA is TGTGCCAGCAGTCCCTGGAGCAATCAGCCCCAGCATTTT. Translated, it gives CASSPWSNQPQHF.

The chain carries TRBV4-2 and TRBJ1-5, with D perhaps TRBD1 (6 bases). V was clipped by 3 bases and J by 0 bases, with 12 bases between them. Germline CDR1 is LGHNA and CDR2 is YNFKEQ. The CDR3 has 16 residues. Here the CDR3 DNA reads TGTGCCAGCAGCCAGGACAGTCCCAATAGCAATCAGCCCCAGCATTTT. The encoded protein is CASSQDSPNSNQPQHF.

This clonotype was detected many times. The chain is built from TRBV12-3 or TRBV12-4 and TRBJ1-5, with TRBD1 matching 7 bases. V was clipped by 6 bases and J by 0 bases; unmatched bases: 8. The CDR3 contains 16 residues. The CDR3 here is CASSQGQRNSNQPQHF. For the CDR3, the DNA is TGTGCCAGCAGCCAGGGACAGAGGAATAGCAATCAGCCCCAGCATTTT.

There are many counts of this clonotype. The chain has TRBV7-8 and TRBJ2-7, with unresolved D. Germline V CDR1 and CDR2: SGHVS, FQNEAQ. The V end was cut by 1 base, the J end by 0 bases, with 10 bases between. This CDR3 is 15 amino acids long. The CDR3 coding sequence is TGTGCCAGCAGCTTAGTAACGTCTAGCTCCTACGAGCAGTACTTC. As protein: CASSLVTSSSYEQYF.